This T cell receptor beta chain was captured in a study of human T cells and chemical hapten exposure. Across the study: Alopecia areata, totalis or universalis was found in mostly female patients. Small discrepancies in pooled library volume mainly accounted for the varying TCR yields per sample.

Study results and caveats: Relative to control repertoires, expanded TCRs gave rise to significantly more large CDR3 similarity clusters.

The table lists this clonotype with many counts. What it binds is not known. Sample time point: pre-sensitization, week 0. Stated treatment: therapeutic diphenylcyclopropenone sensitization with weekly scalp DPC. Germline CDR1 reads SGHAT; CDR2 reads FQNNGV. The V end was cut by 1 base, the J end by 3 bases, with 15 bases between. CDR3 length: 16 residues. Per the study methods: Sample TCR totals centred on a median of approximately 95,000, ranging roughly 20,000 to 690,600. One entry per CDR3 protein results from TCRdb running MiXCR on the RACE reads. In this record, the V and J calls reflect TCRdb's handling and not the investigators' own analysis. The table includes 55,000 to 75,000 distinct CDR3 sequences, roughly 6.7% detected once.

V usage is TRBV11-2 and J usage is TRBJ1-1; no reliable D call. This TCR derives from a woman aged 30 to 39 with alopecia areata. Some clones in this sample may be carry-over from other donors' samples. Sequences were derived from whole blood, sampled in connection with sensitization to the hapten diphenylcyclopropenone (DPC). The CDR3, as DNA: TGTGCCAGCAGCTTAGTTATCAGACGCCGCGACACTGAAGCTTTCTTT. It specifies CASSLVIRRRDTEAFF.